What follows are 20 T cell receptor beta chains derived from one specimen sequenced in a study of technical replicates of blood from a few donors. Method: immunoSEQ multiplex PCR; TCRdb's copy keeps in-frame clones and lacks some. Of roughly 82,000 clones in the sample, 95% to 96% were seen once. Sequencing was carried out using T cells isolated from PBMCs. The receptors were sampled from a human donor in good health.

CDR3 coding DNA: TGTGCCAGCAGGGTAGCCAGGGGAACTGAAGCTTTCTTT. Encoded protein: CASRVARGTEAFF. The J gene is TRBJ1-1, the V gene TRBV28, with D perhaps TRBD1 (6 bases). Germline CDR1 is MDHEN and CDR2 is SYDVKM. The CDR3 consists of 13 residues. The ends were cut back, 6 bases at V and 5 bases at J, with 13 bases in the middle.

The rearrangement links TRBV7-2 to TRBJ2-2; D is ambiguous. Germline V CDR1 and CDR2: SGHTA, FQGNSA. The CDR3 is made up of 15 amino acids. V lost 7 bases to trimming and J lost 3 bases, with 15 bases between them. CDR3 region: CASIWATYDTGELFF. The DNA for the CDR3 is TGTGCCAGCATCTGGGCTACGTATGACACCGGGGAGCTGTTTTTT.

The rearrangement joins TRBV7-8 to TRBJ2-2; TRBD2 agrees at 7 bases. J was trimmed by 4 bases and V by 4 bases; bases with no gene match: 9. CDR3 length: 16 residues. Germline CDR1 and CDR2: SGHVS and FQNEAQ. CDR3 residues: CASSSRLAASTGELFF. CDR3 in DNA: TGTGCCAGCAGCTCCCGCCTAGCGGCAAGCACCGGGGAGCTGTTTTTT.

The CDR3 coding sequence is TGTGCCAGCAGCTGGGACAGGGCAGTCGACGAGCAGTACTTC. Its translation is CASSWDRAVDEQYF. The chain carries TRBV7-9 and TRBJ2-7, with 9 bases that match TRBD1. With 4 bases clipped from V and 5 bases from J, the junction kept 6 bases outside the gene matches. In germline, CDR1 is SEHNR, CDR2 FQNEAQ (reference sequence). The CDR3 length is 14 residues.

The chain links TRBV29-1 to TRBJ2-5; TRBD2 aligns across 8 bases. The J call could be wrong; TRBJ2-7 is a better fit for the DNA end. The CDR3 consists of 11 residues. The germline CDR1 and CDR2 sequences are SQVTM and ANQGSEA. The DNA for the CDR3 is TGCAGCGTGGGACTAGTTGGCGAGCAGTACTTC. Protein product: CSVGLVGEQYF.

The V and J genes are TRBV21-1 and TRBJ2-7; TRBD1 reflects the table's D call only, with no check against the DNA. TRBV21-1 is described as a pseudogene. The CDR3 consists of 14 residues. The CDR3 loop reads CANEPGQGISEQYF. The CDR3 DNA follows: TGTGCCAACGAACCGGGACAGGGGATTAGCGAGCAGTACTTC.

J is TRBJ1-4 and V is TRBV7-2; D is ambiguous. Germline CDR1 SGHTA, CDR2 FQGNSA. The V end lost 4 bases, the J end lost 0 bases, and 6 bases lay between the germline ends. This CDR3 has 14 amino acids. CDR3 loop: CASSYGTTNEKLFF. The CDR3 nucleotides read TGTGCCAGCAGCTACGGGACAACTAATGAAAAACTGTTTTTT.

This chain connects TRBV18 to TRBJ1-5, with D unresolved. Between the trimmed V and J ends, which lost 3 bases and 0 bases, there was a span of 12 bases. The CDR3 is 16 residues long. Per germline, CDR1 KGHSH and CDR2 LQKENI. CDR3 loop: CASSPFGPYSNQPQHF. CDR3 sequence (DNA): TGTGCCAGCTCACCCTTTGGGCCCTATAGCAATCAGCCCCAGCATTTT.

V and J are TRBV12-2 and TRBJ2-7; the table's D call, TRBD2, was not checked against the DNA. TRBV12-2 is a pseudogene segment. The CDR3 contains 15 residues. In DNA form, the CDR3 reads TGTGCAAGTCGCCGTACTAGCGGGACAATCTACGAGCAGTACTTC. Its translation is CASRRTSGTIYEQYF.

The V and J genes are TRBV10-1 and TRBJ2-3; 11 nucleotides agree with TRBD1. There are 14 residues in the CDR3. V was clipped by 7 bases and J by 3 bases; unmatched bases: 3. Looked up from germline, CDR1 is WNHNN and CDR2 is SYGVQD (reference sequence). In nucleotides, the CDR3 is TGCGCCAGCAACGGGACAGGGGGGACAGATACGCAGTATTTT. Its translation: CASNGTGGTDTQYF.

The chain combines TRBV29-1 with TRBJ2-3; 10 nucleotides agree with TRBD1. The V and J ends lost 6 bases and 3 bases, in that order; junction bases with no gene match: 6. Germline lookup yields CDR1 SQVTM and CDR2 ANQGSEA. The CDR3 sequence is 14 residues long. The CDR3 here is CSVAGTGVTDTQYF. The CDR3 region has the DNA TGCAGCGTAGCCGGGACAGGGGTAACAGATACGCAGTATTTT.

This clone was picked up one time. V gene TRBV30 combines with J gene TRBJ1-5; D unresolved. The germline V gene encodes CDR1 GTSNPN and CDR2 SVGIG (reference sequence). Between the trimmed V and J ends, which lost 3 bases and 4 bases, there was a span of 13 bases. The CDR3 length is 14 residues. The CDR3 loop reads CAWSAGMANQPQHF. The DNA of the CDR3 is TGTGCCTGGAGCGCGGGGATGGCAAATCAGCCCCAGCATTTT.

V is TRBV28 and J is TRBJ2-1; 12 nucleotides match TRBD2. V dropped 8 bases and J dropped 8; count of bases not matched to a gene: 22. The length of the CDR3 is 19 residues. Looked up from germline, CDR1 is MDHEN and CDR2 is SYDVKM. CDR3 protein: CASLNLPRSSGREKHEQFF. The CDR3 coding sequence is TGTGCCAGCCTTAACCTACCCCGGTCTAGCGGGAGGGAGAAGCATGAGCAGTTCTTC.

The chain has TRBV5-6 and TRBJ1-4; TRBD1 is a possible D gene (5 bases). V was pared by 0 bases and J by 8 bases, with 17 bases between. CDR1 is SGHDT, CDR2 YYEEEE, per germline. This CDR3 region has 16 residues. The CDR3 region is CASSLDPSGSEEKLFF. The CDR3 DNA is TGTGCCAGCAGCTTGGACCCATCAGGGTCTGAAGAAAAACTGTTTTTT. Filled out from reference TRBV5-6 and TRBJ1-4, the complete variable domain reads DAGVTQSPTHLIKTRGQQVTLRCSPKSGHDTVSWYQQALGQGPQFIFQYYEEEERQRGNFPDRFSGHQFPNYSSELNVNALLLGDSALYLCASSLDPSGSEEKLFFGSGTQLSVL.

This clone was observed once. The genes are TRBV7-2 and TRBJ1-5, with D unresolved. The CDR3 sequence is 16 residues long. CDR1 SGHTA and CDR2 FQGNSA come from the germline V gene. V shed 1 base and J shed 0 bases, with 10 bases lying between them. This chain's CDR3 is CASSLGYGYSNQPQHF. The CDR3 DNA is TGTGCCAGCAGCTTAGGATACGGGTATAGCAATCAGCCCCAGCATTTT.

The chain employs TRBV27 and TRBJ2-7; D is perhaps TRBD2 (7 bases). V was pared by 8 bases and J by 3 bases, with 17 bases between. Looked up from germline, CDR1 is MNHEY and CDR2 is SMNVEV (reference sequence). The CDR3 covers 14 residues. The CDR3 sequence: CASGLGGGDYEQYF. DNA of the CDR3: TGTGCCAGCGGATTAGGGGGAGGGGACTACGAGCAGTACTTC.

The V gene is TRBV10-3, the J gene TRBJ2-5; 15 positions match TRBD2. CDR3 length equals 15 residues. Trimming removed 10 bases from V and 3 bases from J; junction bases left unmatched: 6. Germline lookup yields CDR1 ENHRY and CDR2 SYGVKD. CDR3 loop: CATGTSGRLKETQYF. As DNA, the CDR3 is TGTGCCACCGGGACTAGCGGGAGGTTAAAAGAGACCCAGTACTTC.

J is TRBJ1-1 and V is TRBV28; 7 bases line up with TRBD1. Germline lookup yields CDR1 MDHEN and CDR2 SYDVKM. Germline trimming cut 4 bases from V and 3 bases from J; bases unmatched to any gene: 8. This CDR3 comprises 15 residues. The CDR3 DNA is TGTGCCAGCAGTTCCGAGACAGGGCAGGACACTGAAGCTTTCTTT. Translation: CASSSETGQDTEAFF.

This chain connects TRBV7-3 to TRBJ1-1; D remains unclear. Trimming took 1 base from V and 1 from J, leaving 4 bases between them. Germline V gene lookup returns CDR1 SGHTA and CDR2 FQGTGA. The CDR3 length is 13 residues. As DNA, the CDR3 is TGTGCCAGCAGCTTAAGTCAGAACACTGAAGCTTTCTTT. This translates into CASSLSQNTEAFF.

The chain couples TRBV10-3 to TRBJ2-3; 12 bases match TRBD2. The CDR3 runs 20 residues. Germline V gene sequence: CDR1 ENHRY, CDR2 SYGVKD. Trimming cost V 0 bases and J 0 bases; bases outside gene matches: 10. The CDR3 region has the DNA TGTGCCATCAGTGAGTCGGAGCTAGCGGGAGGGAGTACTAGCACAGATACGCAGTATTTT. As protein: CAISESELAGGSTSTDTQYF.